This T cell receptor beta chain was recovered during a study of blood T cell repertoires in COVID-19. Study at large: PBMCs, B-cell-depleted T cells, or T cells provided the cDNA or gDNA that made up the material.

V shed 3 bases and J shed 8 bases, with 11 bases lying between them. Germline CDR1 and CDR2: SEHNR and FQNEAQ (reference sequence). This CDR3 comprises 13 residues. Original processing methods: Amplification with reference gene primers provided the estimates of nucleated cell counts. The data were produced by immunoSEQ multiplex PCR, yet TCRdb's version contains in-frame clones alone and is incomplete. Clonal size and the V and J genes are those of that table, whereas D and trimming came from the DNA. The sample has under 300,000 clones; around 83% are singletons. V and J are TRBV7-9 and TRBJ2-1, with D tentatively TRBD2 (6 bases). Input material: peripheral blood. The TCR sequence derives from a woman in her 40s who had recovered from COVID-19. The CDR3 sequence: CASSFGGLYEQFF. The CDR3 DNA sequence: TGTGCCAGCAGCTTTGGAGGGCTCTATGAGCAGTTCTTC.